The 15 T cell receptor beta chains below all came from one sample that was sequenced in a study of CD8+ T cells in alopecia areata. After isolation, RNA underwent reverse transcription to generate cDNA as the sequencing template. Assay used: immunoSEQ multiplex PCR; TCRdb lists only in-frame clones, some missing. There are approximately 140,000 clones in the sample; over 45% occur only once, and about 6.4% lies in the top ten. Specimen: CD4+ T cells sorted from blood. The source of these receptors is a human donor with alopecia areata.

This clone was picked up one time. The chain employs TRBV2 and TRBJ2-2; D not certain. Germline loops: CDR1 SNHLY, CDR2 FYNNEI. The CDR3 spans 13 residues. Trimming removed 5 bases from V and 4 bases from J, with 8 bases in between. The CDR3 nucleotides read TGTGCCAGCAGTCAGTTATTCACCGGGGAGCTGTTTTTT. Translation: CASSQLFTGELFF.

This clone was recorded a few times. The chain is built from TRBV2 and TRBJ2-2; D may be TRBD1 or TRBD2 (5 bases each). Per the germline V gene, CDR1 is SNHLY and CDR2 is FYNNEI. V was shortened by 4 bases and J by 5 bases, with 11 bases between the two germline ends. The CDR3 runs 14 residues. The CDR3 DNA sequence: TGTGCCAGCAGTGTCCTGGGACCGACCGGGGAGCTGTTTTTT. The encoded protein is CASSVLGPTGELFF.

This clone was counted a few times. V gene TRBV19 combines with J gene TRBJ1-4; the D is unclear. The CDR3 runs to 15 residues. V was pared by 6 bases and J by 4 bases, with 15 bases between. In germline, CDR1 is LNHDA, CDR2 SQIVND (reference sequence). CDR3 in amino acids: CASRLPARHNEKLFF. CDR3 nucleotide sequence: TGTGCCAGTAGACTTCCCGCCCGGCATAATGAAAAACTGTTTTTT.

The rearrangement links TRBV29-1 to TRBJ1-2; the D is unclear. Trimming shortened V by 4 bases and J by 1 base, and 4 bases separated the two germline ends. The CDR3 length is 11 residues. Germline lookup yields CDR1 SQVTM and CDR2 ANQGSEA. The CDR3, as DNA: TGCAGCGTTGGCGGTAACTATGGCTACACCTTC. Its translation is CSVGGNYGYTF.

The genes are TRBV7-9 and TRBJ2-2; D might be TRBD2 (5 bases). Germline lookup yields CDR1 SEHNR and CDR2 FQNEAQ (reference sequence). The CDR3 totals 12 residues. The germline V and J ends were trimmed by 6 bases and 6 bases, with 8 bases remaining between them. The CDR3, as DNA: TGTGCCAGCAGAGGAGGAGCCGGGGAGCTGTTTTTT. The encoded protein is CASRGGAGELFF.

The chain carries TRBV11-2 and TRBJ2-3, with 12 positions matching TRBD2. The germline V gene encodes CDR1 SGHAT and CDR2 FQNNGV. The CDR3 covers 18 residues. Trimming at V came to 3 bases and at J to 7 bases, leaving 14 bases not matched to a gene. CDR3 in amino acids: CASSFQRLAGGPLNTQYF. CDR3 sequence (DNA): TGTGCCAGCAGCTTTCAACGGCTAGCGGGAGGGCCATTGAATACGCAGTATTTT.

The V gene is TRBV7-9, the J gene TRBJ1-2, with no clear D. The CDR3 length is 17 residues. Trimming stripped 4 bases from V and 4 bases from J, with 22 bases between. Germline values: CDR1 SEHNR, CDR2 FQNEAQ (reference sequence). This chain's CDR3 is CASSSYSGDRAGYGYTF. CDR3 DNA sequence: TGTGCCAGCAGCTCTTACAGCGGAGATCGGGCAGGCTATGGCTACACCTTC.

The V call is TRBV6-5, the J call TRBJ1-5, with D uncertain. Germline CDR1 MNHEY, CDR2 SVGAGI. V was shortened by 7 bases and J by 5 bases, with 15 bases between the two germline ends. This CDR3 region has 14 residues. The CDR3 nucleotides read TGTGCCAGCACCGCGGACGGCGCCTATCAGCCCCAGCATTTT. It yields the protein CASTADGAYQPQHF.

This chain joins TRBV11-2 and TRBJ2-5, with 7 bases aligning to TRBD1. Germline loops: CDR1 SGHAT, CDR2 FQNNGV. V trimming: 0 bases; J trimming: 3 bases; junction bases outside the gene matches: 4. The CDR3 loop spans 15 amino acids. CDR3 bases: TGTGCCAGCAGCTTAGAGGGACAGCGAGAAGAGACCCAGTACTTC. Residues: CASSLEGQREETQYF.

This clone was seen only a few times. This chain links TRBV30 with TRBJ2-1; D might be TRBD1 (5 bases). Looked up from germline, CDR1 is GTSNPN and CDR2 is SVGIG (reference sequence). There are 14 residues in the CDR3. The germline V and J ends were trimmed by 1 base and 0 bases, with 7 bases remaining between them. The CDR3 sequence is CAWSGQNSYNEQFF. CDR3 nucleotides: TGTGCCTGGAGTGGACAGAACTCCTACAATGAGCAGTTCTTC.

The J gene is TRBJ2-1, the V gene TRBV4-1; 11 bases align to TRBD2. After removal of 4 bases from V and 6 bases from J, the junction contained 8 bases not matched to a gene. Germline V lookup: CDR1 MGHRA, CDR2 YSYEKL. CDR3 length: 16 amino acids. The CDR3 spells CASSRRLAGGLNEQFF. CDR3 nucleotides: TGCGCCAGCAGCCGTCGGTTAGCGGGAGGGCTCAATGAGCAGTTCTTC.

The CDR3 is CASSLGRSYEQYF. The CDR3 DNA sequence: TGTGCCAGCAGCTTAGGCCGCTCCTACGAGCAGTACTTC. This chain links TRBV27 with TRBJ2-7, with unresolved D. The CDR3 runs 13 residues. V was trimmed by 6 bases and J by 0 bases, leaving 9 bases between them. The V gene's germline CDR1 is MNHEY and CDR2 SMNVEV (reference sequence).

This chain connects TRBV27 to TRBJ2-7; D unclear. Germline V gene data show CDR1 as MNHEY and CDR2 as SMNVEV (reference sequence). The CDR3 totals 12 residues. Trimming removed 4 bases from V and 4 bases from J, with 8 bases in between. The CDR3, as DNA: TGTGCCAGCAGTTATGCTGGGTACGAGCAGTACTTC. Translated, it gives CASSYAGYEQYF.

This clone was found a few times. This chain links TRBV29-1 with TRBJ1-2; a possible D gene is TRBD1 (5 bases). There are 15 residues in the CDR3. The germline V and J ends were trimmed by 3 bases and 4 bases, with 18 bases remaining between them. Looked up from germline, CDR1 is SQVTM and CDR2 is ANQGSEA. The CDR3 sequence: CSVDGTALGIYGYTF. The CDR3 coding sequence is TGCAGCGTTGACGGGACGGCACTAGGGATCTATGGCTACACCTTC.

The chain recombines TRBV10-3 with TRBJ1-2; tentatively, D is TRBD1 (6 bases). CDR1 ENHRY and CDR2 SYGVKD come from the germline V gene. The V end was cut by 4 bases, the J end by 8 bases, with 14 bases between. The CDR3 is made up of 13 amino acids. CDR3 DNA: TGTGCCATCAGTGCCGACAGGAGTCGAGGCTACACCTTC. Residues: CAISADRSRGYTF.